The present TCR beta chain was sequenced within a study of shared clonotypes between healthy human individuals (dated by TCRdb to the early 2020s). In terms of the full investigation: A couple of women and three men aged 18 to 49 years were included in the cohort. For each donor, CD4 naive and CD4 memory were each given three plates, CD8 naive was given two plates, and CD8 memory was given one plate. To estimate repertoire size and how much clonotypes are shared between individuals, the study performed deep sequencing of blood TCR repertoires from a few healthy adults. Different laboratories and diverse techniques were used to prepare libraries and sequence TCR repertoires, to increase sequencing depth and limit assay-specific biases. Leukapheresis yielded between about 0.94 and 9 billion PBMCs per donor. The full study reports these points: Around 5.4% of naive CD4, 3% to 4% of naive CD8, around 2.3% of memory CD4, and approximately 0.39% of memory CD8 clonotypes were shared across several donors. Naive subsets generally had larger estimated clonotype richness than memory subsets. Compared with non-shared clonotypes, clonotypes shared by all four sorted-subset donors had higher generation probabilities. Sampling was limited to blood, and TCR repertoires in tissue likely differ from TCR repertoires in blood. Because the study included only a small number of donors, the genetic and exposure-history diversity represented was limited. Pairwise subsampling led to the expectation that sequencing depth would affect the degree of clonotype sharing among donors. Even with the large sequencing depth, rarefaction of the sorted-subset datasets indicated that sequencing was incomplete.

About this clone itself: Which antigen it targets is not known. Base qualities were left out, and no much larger clone turns up one base away.

Healthy HIV-negative adults with no recently reported acute infections or vaccinations were included as donors. All donors were Caucasian adults living in Nashville, Tennessee, USA. CD4+ T cells were enriched by magnetic negative selection; naive cells were then positively selected on CD45RA, and the negative fraction formed the memory subset. After blood collection by leukapheresis, PBMCs were isolated using Ficoll-Histopaque density gradient centrifugation and then cryopreserved in the vapor phase of liquid nitrogen. Purity and quantity of every magnetically sorted T cell population were checked by analytical flow cytometry. Genomic DNA was isolated from each sorted fraction and quantified by UV absorbance on a Nanodrop 2000c. Using the deep immunoSEQ assay, multiplex PCR amplified TCR CDR3 regions from genomic DNA. Extracted genomic DNA from each cell subset was spread evenly across all wells of several immunoSEQ 96-well plates, with each plate serving as a replicate. For sorted subsets, each replicate PCR was loaded with 200 ng genomic DNA, equivalent to some 31,000 T cell genomes. Purified libraries were quantified with a Qubit 3.0 fluorometer, sized on a Bioanalyzer 2100, and re-quantified with the KAPA Library Quantification kit. A separate single-read 150-cycle Illumina NextSeq 550 flow cell was used to sequence each immunoSEQ 96-well plate. The authors' analysis ran thus. Because only junctional sequences without quality scores were contained in the immunoSEQ output, filtering matching that applied to full-length reads could not be performed. Sequences were annotated with PyIR, a Python wrapper for IgBLAST v1.9, using IMGT germline references to assign V/J genes and CDR3. Reads with weak V/J assignments (E-value above 1e-6), missing CDR3, stop codons, out-of-frame junctions, or ambiguous translated residues were removed. V3J clonotypes were defined as sequences sharing the same inferred V gene, J gene, and CDR3 amino acid sequence. The percentage overlap between two repertoires was calculated by dividing the number of shared unique clonotypes by the size of the smaller repertoire. Three approaches were used to assess repertoire richness: RTK rarefaction, the Chao1 estimator, and Recon v2.1 estimates of unobserved clonotypes. Generation probabilities for all TCRbeta clonotypes obtained by the gDNA method from a handful of donors were computed using OLGA. TCRdb obtained this table from immuneACCESS and retained in-frame rearrangements with V and J assigned. These tables miss some clones; where compared with another copy, unresolved V genes account for less than half of the shortfall, and the remainder is unexplained. V and J calls and clone size follow that table, whereas D and trimming were derived from the DNA. This sample comprises about 530,000 clones, 90% to 96% of them detected only once. About 0.057% of the sample belongs to the ten largest clones.

The TCR comes from a woman younger than 45 in good health. Sequenced material: naive CD4+ T cells sorted from blood. The cell subset or site label on this specimen signifies: CD45RA+ positively selected.

The CDR3 protein: CAISMTTGEGDGYTF. The DNA sequence is TGTGCCATCAGTATGACGACAGGGGAGGGGGATGGCTACACCTTC. The chain couples TRBV10-3 to TRBJ1-2; 8 bases in the middle match TRBD1. Trimming removed 5 bases from V and 6 bases from J; the gene matches leave 11 bases unexplained. CDR1 and CDR2, looked up from the germline V gene, are ENHRY and SYGVKD. The CDR3 starts with the cysteine, ends with the phenylalanine, and has 15 residues. CDR3 DNA is the only sequence kept; it has 45 bases, read in frame from the first base.